Below, 30 T cell receptor beta chains from the same sample are listed, as sequenced in a study of blood T cell repertoires in COVID-19. Here immunoSEQ multiplex PCR was the method, and the copy in TCRdb shows in-frame clones only, minus some. Of 120,000 to 150,000 clones listed, approximately 83% are singletons. The sample comprised peripheral blood. The receptors stem from a woman in her sixties or seventies with COVID-19, enrolled during active disease.

This clone turned up a few times. The CDR3 loop is CASSLDSARNQPQHF. CDR3 DNA: TGTGCCAGCAGCCTGGACAGTGCACGCAATCAGCCCCAGCATTTT. The genes are TRBV7-9 and TRBJ1-5; perhaps TRBD1 as D (6 bases). CDR3 size: 15 residues. Germline assignment: CDR1 SEHNR and CDR2 FQNEAQ (reference sequence). The germline V and J ends were trimmed by 5 bases and 2 bases, with 13 bases remaining between them.

A note on this clone: A read error may account for a junction end that differs from germline. The CDR3 nucleotides are TGCGCCAGCAGCTTGGTTCCAGGGGGCACGTACGCCTTC. Protein: CASSLVPGGTYAF. The chain is built from TRBV5-1 and TRBJ1-2, with 8 bases aligning to TRBD1. The CDR3 sequence is 13 residues long. Germline V lookup: CDR1 SGHRS, CDR2 YFSETQ.

This clone occurred once. J is TRBJ1-2 and V is TRBV21-1; the table calls TRBD1, which could not be checked here. TRBV21-1 counts as a pseudogene. The CDR3 contains 16 residues. The CDR3 protein is CASSSEGQGANYGYTF. CDR3 DNA sequence: TGTGCCAGCAGCAGTGAGGGACAGGGGGCGAACTATGGCTACACCTTC.

The chain couples TRBV7-2 to TRBJ1-6, with TRBD1 matching 8 bases. Germline trimming cut 5 bases from V and 7 bases from J; bases unmatched to any gene: 4. Germline V gives CDR1 SGHTA, CDR2 FQGNSA. CDR3 length equals 14 residues. The CDR3 coding sequence is TGTGCCAGCAGCCGTCAGGGGGCGAATTCACCCCTCCACTTT. Its translation is CASSRQGANSPLHF.

The chain joins TRBV12-5 to TRBJ2-1; 8 bases are a match to TRBD2. Germline-derived CDR1 and CDR2 are LGHNT and FRNRAP. The CDR3 is made up of 21 amino acids. The V gene end was trimmed by 3 bases and the J gene end by 0 bases; junction bases not matched to a gene: 19. CDR3 residues: CASGFGTNEWRGDRSYNEQFF. The CDR3 DNA reads TGTGCTAGTGGTTTTGGTACTAATGAGTGGCGGGGGGATCGCTCCTACAATGAGCAGTTCTTC.

CDR3 bases: TGTGCCATCAGTGTGGACCTCGCGGGGATTCAGTACTTC. Translated, it gives CAISVDLAGIQYF. This chain joins TRBV10-3 and TRBJ2-4; possible D gene TRBD2, 6 bases. Germline CDR1 ENHRY, CDR2 SYGVKD. The CDR3 runs to 13 residues. The V end was cut by 4 bases, the J end by 10 bases, with 14 bases between.

V and J are TRBV15 and TRBJ1-4, with D tentatively TRBD1 (6 bases). Per germline, CDR1 LNHNV and CDR2 YYDKDF (reference sequence). CDR3 length: 17 residues. V was clipped by 1 base and J by 10 bases, with 22 bases between them. This CDR3 is CATSRAGRGLMMGKLFF. In nucleotides, the CDR3 is TGTGCCACCAGCAGAGCAGGCAGGGGATTAATGATGGGAAAACTGTTTTTT.

The V gene is TRBV6-5, the J gene TRBJ1-2; D uncertain. Per germline, CDR1 MNHEY and CDR2 SVGAGI. Trimming stripped 2 bases from V and 8 bases from J, with 18 bases between. The CDR3 totals 15 residues. CDR3 region: CASSYGGATPRGYTF. Here the CDR3 DNA reads TGTGCCAGCAGTTACGGAGGAGCTACCCCTCGGGGCTACACCTTC.

The rearrangement links TRBV5-8 to TRBJ2-3, with 10 bases lining up with TRBD2. Germline V lookup: CDR1 SGHTS, CDR2 YDEGEE. Trimming removed 4 bases from V and 1 base from J; junction bases left unmatched: 3. There are 15 residues in the CDR3. CDR3 region: CASSPGLAGTDTQYF. CDR3 in DNA: TGTGCCAGCAGCCCCGGACTAGCGGGCACAGATACGCAGTATTTT.

The rearrangement links TRBV18 to TRBJ1-1, with TRBD1 matching 7 bases. There are 14 residues in the CDR3. V lost 5 bases, J lost 6 bases, and 9 bases stayed unmatched. Germline-derived CDR1 and CDR2 are KGHSH and LQKENI. DNA of the CDR3: TGTGCCAGCTCATGGACAGGAGGAATCGCTGAAGCTTTCTTT. Translated: CASSWTGGIAEAFF.

V gene TRBV27 combines with J gene TRBJ2-1; 8 bases align to TRBD2. Trimming took 3 bases from V and 6 from J; bases not matched to a gene: 10. CDR1 and CDR2 from the germline V gene are MNHEY and SMNVEV (reference sequence). This CDR3 comprises 16 residues. CDR3 amino acids: CASSLGSGAGGNEQFF. CDR3 in DNA: TGTGCCAGCAGTTTGGGGTCAGGGGCGGGGGGCAATGAGCAGTTCTTC.

This clone was seen a single time. The gene calls are TRBV6-5 and TRBJ1-3, with 8 bases fitting TRBD1. J was trimmed by 3 bases and V by 7 bases; bases with no gene match: 8. Germline assignment: CDR1 MNHEY and CDR2 SVGAGI. This CDR3 region has 15 residues. For the CDR3, the DNA is TGTGCCAGCAAGAGGGGACAGGCTATTGGAAACACCATATATTTT. This gives the protein CASKRGQAIGNTIYF.

This chain uses TRBV3-1 (or the pseudogene TRBV3-2) with TRBJ1-1, with D perhaps matching TRBD1 (6 bases). Germline CDR1 reads LGHDT; CDR2 reads YNNKEL (reference sequence). The CDR3 extends over 14 amino acids. Trimming took off 2 bases at V and 4 bases at J, with 11 bases between the two ends. The DNA for the CDR3 is TGTGCCAGCAGCCAAACAGGGTTTCGCACTGAAGCTTTCTTT. It is translated as CASSQTGFRTEAFF.

In DNA form, the CDR3 reads TGTGCCAGCAGCTTAGAGGAGGACAGAAGTGAAAAACTGTTTTTT. The encoded protein is CASSLEEDRSEKLFF. The V gene is TRBV7-2, the J gene TRBJ1-4; D perhaps matches TRBD1 (6 bases). The germline CDR1 and CDR2 sequences are SGHTA and FQGNSA. V was shortened by 1 base and J by 7 bases, with 13 bases between the two germline ends. This CDR3 is 15 amino acids long.

The chain recombines TRBV27 with TRBJ2-3, with a weak D call TRBD1 (6 bases). The length of the CDR3 is 15 residues. V lost 5 bases and J 3 bases, leaving 15 bases between the germline ends. Germline CDR1 is MNHEY and CDR2 is SMNVEV (reference sequence). CDR3: CASSPMQGPTDTQYF. The CDR3 nucleotides read TGTGCCAGCAGTCCCATGCAGGGGCCGACAGATACGCAGTATTTT.

This chain uses TRBV27 with TRBJ1-4, with D unresolved. The CDR3 length is 13 residues. Germline CDR1 reads MNHEY; CDR2 reads SMNVEV (reference sequence). Between the trimmed V and J ends, which lost 5 bases and 6 bases, there was a span of 10 bases. CDR3 in amino acids: CASSGTMDEKLFF. CDR3 sequence (DNA): TGTGCCAGCAGTGGAACTATGGATGAAAAACTGTTTTTT.

The rearrangement uses TRBV6-2 or TRBV6-3 and TRBJ1-4, with 7 bases that match TRBD1. From germline, CDR1 is MNHEY and CDR2 SVGEGT. The CDR3 is made up of 15 amino acids. Germline trimming cut 5 bases from V and 0 bases from J; bases unmatched to any gene: 3. CDR3 protein: CASSGQEATNEKLFF. CDR3 in DNA: TGTGCCAGCAGTGGACAGGAAGCAACTAATGAAAAACTGTTTTTT.

The chain links TRBV4-1 to TRBJ2-1, with D possibly matching TRBD2 (6 bases). CDR1 is MGHRA, CDR2 YSYEKL, per germline. CDR3 length: 15 amino acids. V lost 4 bases to trimming and J lost 7 bases, with 17 bases between them. CDR3 DNA: TGCGCCAGCAGCCGGCCTGCGGGGCGATCGAATGAGCAGTTCTTC. Its protein is CASSRPAGRSNEQFF.

This clone was observed a few times. This chain connects TRBV4-1 to TRBJ1-5, with D hard to call. The germline V gene has CDR1 MGHRA and CDR2 YSYEKL. The V gene lost 1 base and the J gene lost 6 bases, with 7 bases spanning the gap. The CDR3 length is 13 residues. CDR3 region: CASSQASSQPQHF. The CDR3 coding sequence is TGCGCCAGCAGCCAAGCTTCCAGTCAGCCCCAGCATTTT.

This clone has only one observation. The V gene is TRBV7-9, the J gene TRBJ1-1, with D perhaps matching TRBD1 (6 bases). This CDR3 is built from 14 residues. Between the trimmed V and J ends, which lost 5 bases and 5 bases, there was a span of 15 bases. From germline, CDR1 is SEHNR and CDR2 FQNEAQ (reference sequence). CDR3 DNA sequence: TGTGCCAGCAGCCACCGGGACAAGGGGACTGAAGCTTTCTTT. This encodes CASSHRDKGTEAFF. Using reference TRBV7-9 and TRBJ1-1 for the parts outside the CDR3, the full variable domain is DTGVSQNPRHKITKRGQNVTFRCDPISEHNRLYWYRQTLGQGPEFLTYFQNEAQLEKSRLLSDRFSAERPKGSFSTLEIQRTEQGDSAMYLCASSHRDKGTEAFFGQGTRLTVV.

V usage is TRBV19 and J usage is TRBJ2-1, with D possibly being TRBD1 (5 bases). V was trimmed by 7 bases and J by 5 bases, leaving 18 bases between them. CDR1 and CDR2 (germline): LNHDA, SQIVND (reference sequence). The CDR3 totals 15 residues. CDR3 in amino acids: CASIPPGRVNNEQFF. Here the CDR3 DNA reads TGTGCCAGTATACCCCCTGGCAGGGTCAACAATGAGCAGTTCTTC.

The chain carries TRBV5-1 and TRBJ1-2; D call uncertain. CDR1 is SGHRS, CDR2 YFSETQ, per germline. The V and J ends lost 4 bases and 7 bases respectively, with 17 bases between them. The CDR3 consists of 14 residues. The CDR3 region has the DNA TGCGCCAGCAGCCCAATCGAGGGCGGTGGTGGCTACACCTTC. Translating it yields CASSPIEGGGGYTF.

This sequence joins TRBV30 and TRBJ2-1; 10 bases line up with TRBD1. The CDR3 sequence is 14 residues long. J was trimmed by 8 bases and V by 1 base; bases with no gene match: 5. The germline CDR1 and CDR2 sequences are GTSNPN and SVGIG (reference sequence). CDR3 residues: CAWSAWDRGDEQFF. CDR3 DNA sequence: TGTGCCTGGAGTGCGTGGGACAGGGGAGATGAGCAGTTCTTC.

In its sample, this clone was seen a few times. The V call is TRBV9, the J call TRBJ2-2; D uncertain. The CDR3 loop spans 15 amino acids. Trimming removed 3 bases at V and 6 bases at J, with 15 bases between. Germline V gene lookup returns CDR1 SGDLS and CDR2 YYNGEE. The CDR3 DNA reads TGTGCCAGCAGCGCGACTCTGGGTGGGTCCGGGGAGCTGTTTTTT. As protein: CASSATLGGSGELFF.

This clone was seen only a few times. The chain joins TRBV6-2 or TRBV6-3 to TRBJ2-7; D perhaps matches TRBD1 (5 bases). V lost 2 bases to trimming and J lost 2 bases, with 13 bases between them. Germline V CDR1 and CDR2: MNHEY, SVGEGT. CDR3 length equals 15 residues. CDR3 amino acids: CASSYVAGLTYEQYF. DNA of the CDR3: TGTGCCAGCAGTTACGTCGCAGGGTTGACCTACGAGCAGTACTTC.

This clone was recorded only once. The chain has TRBV7-2 and TRBJ1-1, with D maybe TRBD1 (6 bases). This CDR3 has 16 amino acids. V was trimmed by 1 base and J by 0 bases, leaving 12 bases between them. CDR1 and CDR2 from the germline V gene are SGHTA and FQGNSA. Here the CDR3 reads CASSLVRGIVNTEAFF. The CDR3 nucleotides are TGTGCCAGCAGCTTAGTGAGGGGGATCGTGAACACTGAAGCTTTCTTT.

This clone was recorded a few times. This chain links TRBV7-8 with TRBJ1-2, with 8 bases fitting TRBD1. The J segment lost 8 bases and the V segment lost 7 bases, leaving 12 bases of the junction unmatched. CDR3 length: 14 residues. Looked up from germline, CDR1 is SGHVS and CDR2 is FQNEAQ. As DNA, the CDR3 is TGTGCCAGCACCCTTGGAGACAGGGGTGGAGGCTACACCTTC. The encoded protein is CASTLGDRGGGYTF.

The chain uses TRBV13 and TRBJ2-1; 13 positions agree with TRBD2. Germline CDR1 and CDR2: PRHDT and FYEKMQ (reference sequence). V dropped 6 bases and J dropped 8; count of bases not matched to a gene: 10. The CDR3 spans 16 residues. The CDR3 spells CASSSTGLAGQDEQFF. In nucleotides, the CDR3 is TGTGCCAGCAGTTCAACGGGACTAGCGGGGCAGGATGAGCAGTTCTTC.

The chain links TRBV5-4 to TRBJ2-7; TRBD1 agrees at 9 bases. The germline V gene encodes CDR1 SGHNT and CDR2 YYREEE (reference sequence). The J segment lost 2 bases and the V segment lost 3 bases, leaving 3 bases of the junction unmatched. The CDR3 runs 14 residues. CDR3 loop: CASSSRDRAYEQYF. The CDR3 region has the DNA TGTGCCAGCAGCTCCAGGGACAGGGCCTACGAGCAGTACTTC.

This chain connects TRBV29-1 to TRBJ1-2, with D hard to call. The CDR3 loop spans 14 amino acids. Trimming cost V 3 bases and J 4 bases, with 15 bases left between them. Germline CDR1 reads SQVTM; CDR2 reads ANQGSEA. CDR3 bases: TGCAGCGTTGATCCCCAGGATGAGAGCTATGGCTACACCTTC. Residues: CSVDPQDESYGYTF.